The 21 T cell receptor beta chains given below trace back to one sample, sequenced in a study of OX40 agonist ivuxolimab in advanced cancers. Clones were sequenced by immunoSEQ multiplex PCR, and TCRdb holds only the in-frame ones, with some missing. The sample shows tens of thousands of clones, roughly 80% of them seen only once. Specimen: CD4+ or CD8+ T cells sorted from blood, collected in a trial of the OX40 agonist ivuxolimab. The receptors were sampled from an adult with an advanced solid tumor such as melanoma, head and neck, liver or kidney cancer.

This sequence joins TRBV30 and TRBJ2-4; D is unresolved. The germline V and J ends were trimmed by 3 bases and 0 bases, with 12 bases remaining between them. Germline CDR1 and CDR2: GTSNPN and SVGIG (reference sequence). The CDR3 has 15 amino acids. CDR3 bases: TGTGCCTGGAGATCCCCTTTCGTAGCCAAAAACATTCAGTACTTC. Translating gives CAWRSPFVAKNIQYF.

The V call is TRBV29-1, the J call TRBJ1-2; 9 nucleotides line up with TRBD1. V shed 4 bases, J shed 6 bases, and the junction held 6 bases outside the gene matches. The germline V gene has CDR1 SQVTM and CDR2 ANQGSEA. The CDR3 covers 13 residues. The CDR3 DNA reads TGCAGCGTTGGAAGGACAGGGGAACATGGCTACACCTTC. Translation: CSVGRTGEHGYTF.

This sequence joins TRBV5-1 and TRBJ2-2; 8 bases match TRBD2. The V segment lost 4 bases and the J segment 2 bases; nucleotides outside the gene matches: 16. Per the germline V gene, CDR1 is SGHRS and CDR2 is YFSETQ. The CDR3 spans 19 residues. The CDR3 here is CASSPWREAGVFNTGELFF. In nucleotides, the CDR3 is TGCGCCAGCAGCCCCTGGAGGGAAGCGGGGGTATTTAACACCGGGGAGCTGTTTTTT.

The chain links TRBV7-9 to TRBJ2-5, with no clear D. Germline CDR1 is SEHNR and CDR2 is FQNEAQ (reference sequence). There are 14 residues in the CDR3. V lost 4 bases, J lost 7 bases, and 16 bases lay in between. The CDR3 nucleotides read TGTGCCAGCAGCTCGGATGACCCCTCAGGGACCCAGTACTTC. This gives the protein CASSSDDPSGTQYF.

This chain uses TRBV9 with TRBJ2-3; 9 nucleotides align to TRBD2. With V trimmed by 1 base and J by 3 bases, 3 bases remained unmatched. The length of the CDR3 is 15 residues. Germline-derived CDR1 and CDR2 are SGDLS and YYNGEE. CDR3 bases: TGTGCCAGCAGCGTAAGCGGGGGGCTTACAGATACGCAGTATTTT. Translated: CASSVSGGLTDTQYF.

This clone has just one count. The J gene is TRBJ1-2, the V gene TRBV28; possibly TRBD1 for D (6 bases). Germline values: CDR1 MDHEN, CDR2 SYDVKM. CDR3 size: 14 residues. Deletions cut 5 bases from V and 7 bases from J, with 17 bases between. This chain's CDR3 is CASSTPGEQSGYTF. CDR3 nucleotides: TGTGCCAGCAGTACTCCAGGGGAACAAAGTGGCTACACCTTC.

The rearrangement links TRBV10-3 to TRBJ2-7; 7 bases fit TRBD1. The ends lost 2 bases at V and 6 bases at J; junction bases unmatched: 13. The CDR3 spans 16 residues. CDR1 ENHRY and CDR2 SYGVKD come from the germline V gene. CDR3 loop: CAISERHRGESGEQYV. CDR3 DNA: TGTGCCATCAGTGAGCGTCACAGGGGAGAGTCGGGCGAGCAGTACGTC.

V is TRBV7-2 and J is TRBJ2-5, with unresolved D. The V end was cut by 2 bases, the J end by 3 bases, with 10 bases between. Germline V lookup: CDR1 SGHTA, CDR2 FQGNSA. This CDR3 is 14 amino acids long. The CDR3 is CASSLSGSKETQYF. CDR3 nucleotides: TGTGCCAGCAGCTTATCTGGTAGTAAAGAGACCCAGTACTTC. The complete variable domain, with remaining parts taken from reference TRBV7-2 and TRBJ2-5, reads GAGVSQSPSNKVTEKGKDVELRCDPISGHTALYWYRQSLGQGLEFLIYFQGNSAPDKSGLPSDRFSAERTGGSVSTLTIQRTQQEDSAVYLCASSLSGSKETQYFGPGTRLLVL.

Points on this clone: Other DNA variants within this sample encode the same CDR3. V usage is TRBV5-1 and J usage is TRBJ2-5; the D gene is possibly TRBD1 (5 bases). There are 13 residues in the CDR3. V shed 0 bases and J shed 2 bases, with 5 bases lying between them. Germline-derived CDR1 and CDR2 are SGHRS and YFSETQ. The CDR3 coding sequence is TGCGCCAGCAGCTTGGGACAGCAAGAGACCCAGTACTTC. Translated: CASSLGQQETQYF.

The chain has TRBV5-4 and TRBJ1-5; D is possibly TRBD1 (5 bases). Germline V lookup: CDR1 SGHNT, CDR2 YYREEE (reference sequence). The CDR3 is 14 amino acids. Trimming pared 3 bases from V and 1 base from J, leaving 8 bases between. The CDR3 DNA reads as TGTGCCAGCAGCTATCAGGGAAGCAATCAGCCCCAGCATTTT. Its translation is CASSYQGSNQPQHF.

This clone appeared once. The chain joins TRBV7-2 to TRBJ2-1; D ambiguous. The germline CDR1 and CDR2 sequences are SGHTA and FQGNSA. There are 15 residues in the CDR3. The V and J ends lost 3 bases and 4 bases respectively, with 13 bases between them. The CDR3 loop is CASSFDLAQYNEQFF. In nucleotides, the CDR3 is TGTGCCAGCAGCTTTGACTTAGCCCAGTACAATGAGCAGTTCTTC.

This sequence joins TRBV9 and TRBJ2-5; the D is unclear. V was cut by 4 bases and J by 5 bases, with 15 bases left in between. The CDR3 is made up of 14 amino acids. Germline CDR1 SGDLS, CDR2 YYNGEE. CDR3 nucleotide sequence: TGTGCCAGCAGCCCGGCCGACAAGACGGAGACCCAGTACTTC. This translates into CASSPADKTETQYF.

The chain combines TRBV7-9 with TRBJ2-5; D gene unclear. The J call is in doubt because the DNA end fits TRBJ2-7 better. Germline V gene lookup returns CDR1 SEHNR and CDR2 FQNEAQ (reference sequence). This CDR3 has 15 residues. In DNA form, the CDR3 reads TGTGCCAGCAGCTCCGCGGTCGGCTTCTTGGACGAGCAGTACTTC. Its translation is CASSSAVGFLDEQYF.

This rearrangement joins TRBV10-3 to TRBJ1-2, with TRBD1 matching over 9 bases. CDR3 length: 13 amino acids. V gave up 7 bases and J gave up 4 bases; unmatched junction bases: 4. Germline V gives CDR1 ENHRY, CDR2 SYGVKD. The CDR3 bases are TGTGCCATCACCTTGGACAGGGGCTATGGCTACACCTTC. It is translated as CAITLDRGYGYTF.

The rearrangement joins TRBV7-2 to TRBJ2-5, with D unclear. The V end lost 1 base, the J end lost 3 bases, and 3 bases lay between the germline ends. Germline V gives CDR1 SGHTA, CDR2 FQGNSA. This CDR3 is built from 12 residues. For the CDR3, the DNA is TGTGCCAGCAGCTTAGTTAAAGAGACCCAGTACTTC. Protein sequence: CASSLVKETQYF. Looking up the rest from reference TRBV7-2 and TRBJ2-5 gives the full variable domain: GAGVSQSPSNKVTEKGKDVELRCDPISGHTALYWYRQSLGQGLEFLIYFQGNSAPDKSGLPSDRFSAERTGGSVSTLTIQRTQQEDSAVYLCASSLVKETQYFGPGTRLLVL.

The chain has TRBV7-2 and TRBJ2-1; D possibly corresponds to TRBD2 (6 bases). Trimming shortened V by 5 bases and J by 9 bases, and 17 bases separated the two germline ends. Germline CDR1 reads SGHTA; CDR2 reads FQGNSA. CDR3 size: 14 residues. CDR3 amino acids: CASSGSGPTGEQFF. For the CDR3, the DNA is TGTGCCAGCAGCGGTAGCGGCCCGACGGGTGAGCAGTTCTTC.

The sample holds a few counts of this clone. The chain carries TRBV2 and TRBJ2-6, with no clear D. This CDR3 spans 14 amino acids. The V end lost 5 bases, the J end lost 2 bases, and 7 bases lay between the germline ends. The germline V gene encodes CDR1 SNHLY and CDR2 FYNNEI. CDR3 DNA sequence: TGTGCCAGCAGTCCCAGCGCTGGGGCCAACGTCCTGACTTTC. It codes for CASSPSAGANVLTF. Looking up the rest from reference TRBV2 and TRBJ2-6 gives the full variable domain: EPEVTQTPSHQVTQMGQEVILRCVPISNHLYFYWYRQILGQKVEFLVSFYNNEISEKSEIFDDQFSVERPDGSNFTLKIRSTKLEDSAMYFCASSPSAGANVLTFGAGSRLTVL.

This clone was counted a few times. The chain joins TRBV5-6 to TRBJ2-3; 11 positions match TRBD1. CDR1 is SGHDT, CDR2 YYEEEE, per germline. J lost 1 base, V lost 4 bases, and 5 bases had no gene match. The CDR3 is 16 residues long. The CDR3 DNA sequence: TGTGCCAGCAGCCGGGTGGGACAGGGGGGCACAGATACGCAGTATTTT. It codes for CASSRVGQGGTDTQYF.

This chain joins TRBV6-5 and TRBJ2-5; the D is unclear. The CDR3 consists of 14 residues. Germline values: CDR1 MNHEY, CDR2 SVGAGI. Trimming left V 0 bases short and J 1 base short, with 6 bases between. The CDR3 DNA follows: TGTGCCAGCAGTTACTCGCACACCCAAGAGACCCAGTACTTC. Protein product: CASSYSHTQETQYF.

The chain combines TRBV4-1 with TRBJ2-7; D may be TRBD2 (6 bases). There are 15 residues in the CDR3. Germline values: CDR1 MGHRA, CDR2 YSYEKL. The ends were cut back, 1 base at V and 2 bases at J, with 12 bases in the middle. The CDR3 coding sequence is TGCGCCAGCAGCCAAGGCGGGACCGCGGCCTACGAGCAGTACTTC. Translating gives CASSQGGTAAYEQYF.

The chain couples TRBV4-2 to TRBJ1-4, with a possible D match to TRBD1 (5 bases). The CDR3 spans 16 residues. Trimming removed 1 base from V and 2 bases from J, with 11 bases in between. Germline V gene data show CDR1 as LGHNA and CDR2 as YNFKEQ. The DNA of the CDR3 is TGTGCCAGCAGCCAAGCTTTGGGGGAGACTAATGAAAAACTGTTTTTT. Its translation: CASSQALGETNEKLFF.